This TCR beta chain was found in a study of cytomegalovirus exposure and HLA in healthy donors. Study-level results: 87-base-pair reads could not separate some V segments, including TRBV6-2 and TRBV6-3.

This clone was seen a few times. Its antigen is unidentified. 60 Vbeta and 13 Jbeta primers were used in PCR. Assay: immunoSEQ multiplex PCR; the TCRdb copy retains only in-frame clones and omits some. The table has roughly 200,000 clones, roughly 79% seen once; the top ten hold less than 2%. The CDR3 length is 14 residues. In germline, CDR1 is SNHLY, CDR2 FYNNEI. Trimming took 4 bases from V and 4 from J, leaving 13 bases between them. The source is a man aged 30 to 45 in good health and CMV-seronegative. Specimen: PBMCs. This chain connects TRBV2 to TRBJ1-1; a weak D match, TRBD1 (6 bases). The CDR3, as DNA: TGTGCCAGCAGTGTTGGGGGCCTGAGCACTGAAGCTTTCTTT. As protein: CASSVGGLSTEAFF.